This T cell receptor (beta chain) was identified during a study of shared clonotypes between healthy human individuals. Study-wide points: Generally, naive subsets (rather than memory subsets) showed larger estimated richness.

Concerning this clone: Antigen unknown.

Germline CDR1 is MDHEN and CDR2 is SYDVKM. After removal of 4 bases from V and 3 bases from J, the junction contained 6 bases not matched to a gene. The CDR3 covers 17 residues. Measured with immunoSEQ multiplex PCR; TCRdb has only the in-frame clones, and not every one. The top ten clones hold about a tenth of a sample with around 330,000 clones, approximately 79% of them seen once. The chain couples TRBV28 to TRBJ2-7; TRBD2 matches at 16 bases. Sequences were obtained from memory CD4+ T cells sorted from blood. Subset in this sample: CD45RA-negative fraction. This clonotype originated in a man aged 25-45 years in good health. The CDR3 protein is CASSSGTSGRAGYEQYF. As DNA, the CDR3 is TGTGCCAGCAGTTCCGGGACTAGCGGGAGGGCCGGCTACGAGCAGTACTTC.